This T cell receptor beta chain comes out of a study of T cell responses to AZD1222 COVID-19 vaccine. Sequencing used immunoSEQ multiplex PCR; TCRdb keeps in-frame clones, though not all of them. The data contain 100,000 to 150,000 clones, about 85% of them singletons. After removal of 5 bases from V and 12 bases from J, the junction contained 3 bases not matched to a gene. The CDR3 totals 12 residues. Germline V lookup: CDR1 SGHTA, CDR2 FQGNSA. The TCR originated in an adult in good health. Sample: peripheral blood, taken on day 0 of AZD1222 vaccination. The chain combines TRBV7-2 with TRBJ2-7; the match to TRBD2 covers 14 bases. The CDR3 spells CASSPGLAGVYF. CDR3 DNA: TGTGCCAGCAGCCCGGGACTAGCGGGAGTGTACTTC.